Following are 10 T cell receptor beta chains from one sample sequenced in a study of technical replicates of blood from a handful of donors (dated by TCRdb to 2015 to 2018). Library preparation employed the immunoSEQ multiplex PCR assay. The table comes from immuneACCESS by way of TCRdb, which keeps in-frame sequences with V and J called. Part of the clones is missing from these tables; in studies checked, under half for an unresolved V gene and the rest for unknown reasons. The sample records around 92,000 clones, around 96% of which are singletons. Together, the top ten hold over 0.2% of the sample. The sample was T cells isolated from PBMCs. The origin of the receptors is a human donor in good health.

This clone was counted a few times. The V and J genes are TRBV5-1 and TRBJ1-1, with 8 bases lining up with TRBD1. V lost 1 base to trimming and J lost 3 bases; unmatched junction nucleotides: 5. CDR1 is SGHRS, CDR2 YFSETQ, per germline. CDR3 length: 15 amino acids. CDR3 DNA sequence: TGCGCCAGCAGCTTGCTGGAGACAGGGGACACTGAAGCTTTCTTT. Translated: CASSLLETGDTEAFF.

The CDR3 DNA reads as TGTGCCAGCAAAACAGGGCTAAGTAGAAACACCATATATTTT. Translation: CASKTGLSRNTIYF. The V call is TRBV6-5, the J call TRBJ1-3; possible D gene TRBD1, 6 bases. Trimming removed 7 bases at V and 5 bases at J, with 15 bases between. CDR3 length: 14 residues. Germline V gene data show CDR1 as MNHEY and CDR2 as SVGAGI.

CDR3 bases: TGCGCCAGCAGCCGGGACTATTCGCATGAGCAGTTCTTC. Encoded protein: CASSRDYSHEQFF. The rearrangement links TRBV4-1 to TRBJ2-1, with 7 bases that match TRBD2. Germline V CDR1 and CDR2: MGHRA, YSYEKL. This CDR3 comprises 13 residues. V trimming: 4 bases; J trimming: 8 bases; junction bases outside the gene matches: 5.

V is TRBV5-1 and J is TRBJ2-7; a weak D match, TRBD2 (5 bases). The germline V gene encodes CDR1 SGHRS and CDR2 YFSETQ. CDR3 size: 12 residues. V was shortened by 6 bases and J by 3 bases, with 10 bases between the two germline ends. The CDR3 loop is CASKRGIYEQYF. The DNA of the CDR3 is TGCGCCAGCAAACGGGGAATCTACGAGCAGTACTTC.

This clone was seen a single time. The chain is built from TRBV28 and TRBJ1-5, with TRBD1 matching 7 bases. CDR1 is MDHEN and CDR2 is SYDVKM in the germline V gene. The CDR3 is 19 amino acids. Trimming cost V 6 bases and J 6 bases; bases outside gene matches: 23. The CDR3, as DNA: TGTGCCAGCAGGTCCCAACGACAGGGTCTTTCGTCTCTTCGTCAGCCCCAGCATTTT. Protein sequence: CASRSQRQGLSSLRQPQHF.

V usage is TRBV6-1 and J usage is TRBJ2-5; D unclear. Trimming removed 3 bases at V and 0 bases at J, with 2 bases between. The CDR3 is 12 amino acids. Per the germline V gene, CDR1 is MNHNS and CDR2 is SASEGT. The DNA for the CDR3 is TGTGCCAGCAGTGACTACCAAGAGACCCAGTACTTC. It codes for CASSDYQETQYF.

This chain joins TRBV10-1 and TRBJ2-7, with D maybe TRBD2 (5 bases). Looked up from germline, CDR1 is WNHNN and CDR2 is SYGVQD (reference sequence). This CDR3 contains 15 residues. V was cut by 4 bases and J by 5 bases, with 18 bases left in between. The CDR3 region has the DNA TGCGCCAGCAGTGGGATCTCGGGAAGGTCAGACGAGCAGTACTTC. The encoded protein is CASSGISGRSDEQYF.

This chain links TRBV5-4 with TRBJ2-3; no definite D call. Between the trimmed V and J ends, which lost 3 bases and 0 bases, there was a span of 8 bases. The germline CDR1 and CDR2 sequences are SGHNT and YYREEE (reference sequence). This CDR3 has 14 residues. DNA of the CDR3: TGTGCCAGCAGCTCCAAGACTAGCACAGATACGCAGTATTTT. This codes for CASSSKTSTDTQYF.

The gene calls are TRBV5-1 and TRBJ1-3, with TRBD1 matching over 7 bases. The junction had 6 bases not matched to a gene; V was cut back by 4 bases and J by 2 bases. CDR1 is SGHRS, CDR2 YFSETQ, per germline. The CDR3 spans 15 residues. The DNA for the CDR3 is TGCGCCAGCAGCCAAAGCACAGGGGCTGGAAACACCATATATTTT. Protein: CASSQSTGAGNTIYF.

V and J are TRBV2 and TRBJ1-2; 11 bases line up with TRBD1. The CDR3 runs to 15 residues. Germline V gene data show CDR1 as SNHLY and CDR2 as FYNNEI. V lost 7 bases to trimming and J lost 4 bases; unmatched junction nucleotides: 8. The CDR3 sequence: CASTDPGQGGYGYTF. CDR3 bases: TGTGCCAGCACTGATCCGGGACAGGGGGGCTATGGCTACACCTTC. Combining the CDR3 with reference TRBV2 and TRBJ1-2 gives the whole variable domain EPEVTQTPSHQVTQMGQEVILRCVPISNHLYFYWYRQILGQKVEFLVSFYNNEISEKSEIFDDQFSVERPDGSNFTLKIRSTKLEDSAMYFCASTDPGQGGYGYTFGSGTRLTVV.